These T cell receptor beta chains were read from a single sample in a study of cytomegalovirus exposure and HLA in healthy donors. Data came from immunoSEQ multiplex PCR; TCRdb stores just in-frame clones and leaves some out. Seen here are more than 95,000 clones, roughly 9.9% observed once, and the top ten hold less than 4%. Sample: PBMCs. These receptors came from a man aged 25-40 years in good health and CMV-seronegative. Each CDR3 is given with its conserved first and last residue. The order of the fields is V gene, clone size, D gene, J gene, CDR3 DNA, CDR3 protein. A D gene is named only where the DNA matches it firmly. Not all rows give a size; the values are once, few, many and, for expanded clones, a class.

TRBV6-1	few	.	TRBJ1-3	TGTGCAGCCGGGGGTAGGGGTGGAAACACCATATATTTT	CAAGGRGGNTIYF
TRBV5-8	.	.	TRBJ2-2	TGTGCCAGCAGCTTGTATTCAGGCGCACAGAGTGGGGAGCTGTTTTTT	CASSLYSGAQSGELFF
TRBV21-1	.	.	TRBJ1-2	TGTGCCAGCAGCTCCCGGGACAGAACCTATGGCTACACCTTC	CASSSRDRTYGYTF
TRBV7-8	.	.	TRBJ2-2	TGTGCCAGCAGCGGCGACTTGGAGCTGTTTTTT	CASSGDLELFF
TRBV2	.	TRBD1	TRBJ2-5	TGTGCCAGCAGTGAGGGACAGGGGGCGCGGGGGACCCAGTACTTC	CASSEGQGARGTQYF
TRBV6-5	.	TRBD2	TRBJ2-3	TGTGCCAGCAGTTACTCTCTAGCGGGGGGGCGGGGTACGCAGTATTTT	CASSYSLAGGRGTQYF
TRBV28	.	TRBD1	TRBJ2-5	TGTGCCAGCAGTGCTCCAGGACAGGGAATGACCCAGTACTTC	CASSAPGQGMTQYF
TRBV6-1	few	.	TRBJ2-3	TGTGCCAGCAAACCAGGCCTTAGCACAGATACGCAGTATTTT	CASKPGLSTDTQYF
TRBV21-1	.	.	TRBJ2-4	TGTGCCAGGGCCCCACCCAATGACATTCAGTACTTC	CARAPPNDIQYF
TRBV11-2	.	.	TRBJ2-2	TGTGCCAGCAGCTTAGAGGGCGTGGGCACCGGGGAGCTGTTTTTT	CASSLEGVGTGELFF
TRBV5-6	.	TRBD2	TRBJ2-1	TGTGCCAGCAGCCTAACTAGCGGGAGGGCCAGTGAGCAGTTCTTC	CASSLTSGRASEQFF
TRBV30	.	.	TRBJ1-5	TGTGCCTGGAGTGTAAGGGGAGGGGGCAATCAGCCCCAGCATTTT	CAWSVRGGGNQPQHF
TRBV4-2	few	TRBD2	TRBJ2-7	TGTGCCAGCAGCCGTGGAGGACTAGCGGGAGAGTACGAGCAGTACTTC	CASSRGGLAGEYEQYF
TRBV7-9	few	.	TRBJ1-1	TGTGCCAGCACCCCTTACAGGCACTTT	CASTPYRHF
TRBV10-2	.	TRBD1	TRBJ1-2	TGCGCCAGCAGTGAGATAGGGGGCACAGGCGGCTACACCTTC	CASSEIGGTGGYTF
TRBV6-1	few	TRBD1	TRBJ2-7	TGTGCCAGCAAGATGGGACAGGGGGTTAACGAGCAGTACTTC	CASKMGQGVNEQYF
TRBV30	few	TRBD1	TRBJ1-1	TGTGCCTGGAGTGCCGGGACAGTCGGCACTGAAGCTTTCTTT	CAWSAGTVGTEAFF
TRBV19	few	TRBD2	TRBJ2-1	TGTGCCAGTACCCCAGGGACTAGCGGGACGTACAATGAGCAGTTCTTC	CASTPGTSGTYNEQFF
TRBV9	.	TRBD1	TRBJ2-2	TGTGCCAGCAGCGCCCAACAGGGGTTGAACACCGGGGAGCTGTTTTTT	CASSAQQGLNTGELFF
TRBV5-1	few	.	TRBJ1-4	TGCGCCAGTCGTCCGGGTACTGCTAATGAAAAACTGTTTTTT	CASRPGTANEKLFF
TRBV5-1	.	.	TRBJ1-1	TGCGCCAGCAGCCGAATTTCCTTAGGAGGGATCGCCACTGAAGCTTTCTTT	CASSRISLGGIATEAFF
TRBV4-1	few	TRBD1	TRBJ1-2	TGCGCCAGCGCGACAGGGCATAACTATGGCTACACCTTC	CASATGHNYGYTF
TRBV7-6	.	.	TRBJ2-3	TGTGCCAGCAGCTTAGGCGACAGCGTGGGCACAGATACGCAGTATTTT	CASSLGDSVGTDTQYF
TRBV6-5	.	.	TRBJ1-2	TGTGCCAGCAGACCTTCGGAGGTCTATGGCTACACCTTC	CASRPSEVYGYTF
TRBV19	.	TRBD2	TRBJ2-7	TGTGCCAGTAGTATTGTAGCGGGAACCTACGAGCAGTACTTC	CASSIVAGTYEQYF
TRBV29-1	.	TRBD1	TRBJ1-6	TGCAGCGCCGGGACAGATAATTCACCCCTCCACTTT	CSAGTDNSPLHF
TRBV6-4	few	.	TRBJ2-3	TGTGCCAGCAGTGTATCGGTCAGGAGCACAGATACGCAGTATTTT	CASSVSVRSTDTQYF
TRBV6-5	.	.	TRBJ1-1	TGTGCCAGCAGTTCTCACAGCCTGAACACTGAAGCTTTCTTT	CASSSHSLNTEAFF
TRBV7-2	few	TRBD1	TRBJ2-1	TGTGCCAGCAGCCCCGGGACAGGGACCTACAATGAGCAGTTCTTC	CASSPGTGTYNEQFF